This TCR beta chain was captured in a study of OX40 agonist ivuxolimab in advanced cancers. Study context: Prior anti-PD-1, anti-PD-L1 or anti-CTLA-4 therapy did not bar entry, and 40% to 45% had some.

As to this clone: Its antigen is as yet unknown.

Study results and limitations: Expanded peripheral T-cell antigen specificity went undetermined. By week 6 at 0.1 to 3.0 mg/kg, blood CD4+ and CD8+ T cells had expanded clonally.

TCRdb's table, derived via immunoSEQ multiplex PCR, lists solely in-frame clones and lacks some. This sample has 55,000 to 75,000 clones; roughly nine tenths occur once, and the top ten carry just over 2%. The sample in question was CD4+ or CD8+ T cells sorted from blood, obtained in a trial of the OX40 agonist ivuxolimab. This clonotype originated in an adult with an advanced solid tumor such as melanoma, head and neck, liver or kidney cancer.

This CDR3 reads CASSLDRSGALHF. Written as DNA, the CDR3 is TGTGCCAGCAGCTTAGACAGGTCCGGCGCCCTCCACTTT. The chain is built from TRBV11-2 and TRBJ1-6; D ambiguous. CDR1 and CDR2 from the germline V gene are SGHAT and FQNNGV. V dropped 0 bases and J dropped 14 bases, with 11 bases sitting between them. There are 13 residues in the CDR3.